These 19 T cell receptor beta chains share one sample of origin, sequenced in a study of CD8 T cells in ankylosing spondylitis. TCRdb used MiXCR to reprocess the 5' RACE reads, holding one entry per CDR3 protein. The table shows approximately 290,000 distinct CDR3 sequences, with about a fifth occurring only once. Sequencing was carried out using blood, either unsorted or a sorted T cell fraction (not recorded which). These receptors came from a female donor with ankylosing spondylitis or in good health (not recorded which).

The rearrangement joins TRBV10-2 to TRBJ2-3, with D hard to call. This CDR3 has 13 amino acids. Germline V gene lookup returns CDR1 WSHSY and CDR2 SAAADI. The V end lost 6 bases, the J end lost 2 bases, and 9 bases lay between the germline ends. The CDR3 loop is CASSDDPTDTQYF. The CDR3 region has the DNA TGCGCCAGCAGCGACGACCCCACAGATACGCAGTATTTT.

CDR3 nucleotide sequence: TGTGCCAGCAGCTTGCTCGGGCGGGAGAACAATGAGCAGTTCTTC. It translates to CASSLLGRENNEQFF. The gene calls are TRBV11-3 and TRBJ2-1, with 7 bases matching TRBD2. Germline lookup yields CDR1 SGHNT and CDR2 YENEEA. After removal of 3 bases from V and 5 bases from J, the junction contained 7 bases not matched to a gene. The CDR3 is 15 residues long.

The V and J genes are TRBV10-3 and TRBJ2-1; D is perhaps TRBD2 (5 bases). CDR3 length: 13 residues. V was trimmed by 5 bases and J by 9 bases, leaving 14 bases between them. From germline, CDR1 is ENHRY and CDR2 SYGVKD. The CDR3 nucleotides read TGTGCCATCAGTACTAGATCCATCGGTGAGCAGTTCTTC. Translating it yields CAISTRSIGEQFF.

This clonotype has more than one count but fewer than ten. This chain links TRBV12-3 or TRBV12-4 with TRBJ2-3; a possible D gene is TRBD2 (6 bases). V shed 6 bases and J shed 4 bases, with 11 bases lying between them. This CDR3 has 13 residues. The CDR3 DNA reads as TGTGCCAGCAGCTGGGGGGACGCAGATACGCAGTATTTT. It codes for CASSWGDADTQYF.

This clonotype was detected only a few times. The CDR3 here is CASSGVTGTSGRQFF. The CDR3, as DNA: TGTGCCAGCAGCGGTGTTACCGGGACTAGCGGGAGGCAGTTCTTC. This sequence joins TRBV7-6 and TRBJ2-1, with 14 bases that match TRBD2. Trimming removed 5 bases from V and 12 bases from J; junction bases left unmatched: 9. This CDR3 contains 15 residues. CDR1 is SGHVS and CDR2 is FNYEAQ in the germline V gene.

This clonotype appeared many times. This chain uses TRBV24-1 with TRBJ2-3; TRBD2 matches at 11 bases. V lost 4 bases, J lost 4 bases, and 3 bases stayed unmatched. The germline CDR1 and CDR2 sequences are KGHDR and SFDVKD. The CDR3 has 15 residues. The CDR3 region has the DNA TGTGCCACCAGTGACACTAGCGGGAGCGCAGATACGCAGTATTTT. Its protein product is CATSDTSGSADTQYF.

The V call is TRBV12-3 or TRBV12-4, the J call TRBJ1-1; 10 nucleotides align to TRBD1. After removal of 3 bases from V and 10 bases from J, the junction contained 2 bases not matched to a gene. The CDR3 is 12 amino acids. DNA for the CDR3: TGTGCCAGCAGTTTGGGGGACAGGGGAGCTTTCTTT. Encoded protein: CASSLGDRGAFF.

There are a few counts of this clonotype. The chain couples TRBV15 to TRBJ2-2; D unclear. Germline V gene sequence: CDR1 LNHNV, CDR2 YYDKDF (reference sequence). Deletions cut 3 bases from V and 7 bases from J, with 6 bases between. The CDR3 loop spans 12 amino acids. CDR3 amino acids: CATSSVVGELFF. CDR3 in DNA: TGTGCCACCAGCAGTGTTGTCGGGGAGCTGTTTTTT.

The chain uses TRBV7-6 and TRBJ2-3; D perhaps matches TRBD1 (5 bases). Trimming cost V 0 bases and J 6 bases, with 10 bases left between them. The length of the CDR3 is 14 residues. Germline assignment: CDR1 SGHVS and CDR2 FNYEAQ. In DNA, the CDR3 is TGTGCCAGCAGCTTAGCAGGGGTTCGGGATACGCAGTATTTT. The encoded protein is CASSLAGVRDTQYF.

This rearrangement joins TRBV20-1 to TRBJ1-3, with D unclear. Germline values: CDR1 DFQATT, CDR2 SNEGSKA (reference sequence). V gave up 6 bases and J gave up 2 bases, with 8 bases separating them. This CDR3 is built from 12 residues. This CDR3 reads CSAYETGNTIYF. In DNA form, the CDR3 reads TGCAGTGCGTACGAGACTGGAAACACCATATATTTT.

This clonotype was detected only a few times. The chain has TRBV6-5 and TRBJ2-6, with TRBD1 matching over 7 bases. The CDR3 has 17 amino acids. CDR1 MNHEY and CDR2 SVGAGI come from the germline V gene. V was pared by 4 bases and J by 0 bases, with 6 bases of the junction left unmatched. This chain's CDR3 is CASSSTGYDSGANVLTF. The CDR3 DNA reads as TGTGCCAGCAGTTCGACAGGGTATGACTCTGGGGCCAACGTCCTGACTTTC.

The V and J genes are TRBV21-1 and TRBJ2-1; TRBD2, as called in the table, went unchecked against the DNA. TRBV21-1 is a pseudogene segment. CDR3 size: 19 residues. The CDR3 coding sequence is TGTGCCAGCAGGACCACCAGCGGGATGAGGTATGGGTACTACAATGAGCAGTTCTTC. Translation gives CASRTTSGMRYGYYNEQFF.

This clonotype was observed a few times. The chain carries TRBV6-2 or TRBV6-3 and TRBJ1-5, with D uncertain. This CDR3 contains 15 residues. The V end was cut by 6 bases, the J end by 1 base, with 13 bases between. Germline V gene sequence: CDR1 MNHEY, CDR2 SVGEGT. Here the CDR3 reads CASRSPDTSNQPQHF. The CDR3 coding sequence is TGTGCCAGCAGATCCCCCGACACAAGCAATCAGCCCCAGCATTTT.

This clonotype was counted only a few times. The chain links TRBV7-3 to TRBJ2-3; a possible D gene is TRBD1 (6 bases). The CDR3 has 13 residues. Trimming pared 2 bases from V and 6 bases from J, leaving 9 bases between. The germline V gene has CDR1 SGHTA and CDR2 FQGTGA. CDR3 loop: CASSLFQGDTQYF. The CDR3 nucleotides are TGTGCCAGCAGCTTATTCCAGGGGGATACGCAGTATTTT.

The CDR3 loop reads CASSPRIMAQETQYF. The CDR3, as DNA: TGTGCCAGCAGCCCGAGGATTATGGCCCAAGAGACCCAGTACTTC. V usage is TRBV7-8 and J usage is TRBJ2-5; D not certain. CDR3 length: 15 residues. Trimming pared 5 bases from V and 1 base from J, leaving 14 bases between. Germline lookup yields CDR1 SGHVS and CDR2 FQNEAQ.

This clonotype was detected only a few times. The rearrangement joins TRBV19 to TRBJ2-1; no reliable D call. V was cut by 2 bases and J by 0 bases, with 8 bases left in between. This CDR3 comprises 15 residues. Per the germline V gene, CDR1 is LNHDA and CDR2 is SQIVND (reference sequence). For the CDR3, the DNA is TGTGCCAGTAGTATACAGCTTAGCTCCTACAATGAGCAGTTCTTC. Amino acids: CASSIQLSSYNEQFF.

This clonotype was picked up a small number of times. V gene TRBV11-1 combines with J gene TRBJ2-6; 7 nucleotides line up with TRBD1. Germline V CDR1 and CDR2: SGHAT, FQDESV (reference sequence). Unmatched junction bases numbered 13, after V lost 5 bases and J lost 0 bases. The CDR3 loop spans 19 amino acids. The CDR3 loop is CASSHYRGDSFSGANVLTF. The DNA for the CDR3 is TGTGCCAGCAGCCACTACAGGGGCGACTCTTTCTCTGGGGCCAACGTCCTGACTTTC.

The chain carries TRBV7-2 and TRBJ2-1; TRBD2 matches 7 bases. CDR1 and CDR2 from the germline V gene are SGHTA and FQGNSA. V lost 5 bases and J lost 1; bases outside the gene matches: 8. CDR3 length equals 16 residues. CDR3 sequence reads: CASSVTAGVSYNEQFF. CDR3 in DNA: TGTGCCAGCAGCGTTACGGCGGGAGTATCCTACAATGAGCAGTTCTTC.

Notes on this clonotype: One end of the junction is discordant with germline, which a read error may explain. The rearrangement joins TRBV27 to TRBJ2-7; TRBD1 agrees at 9 bases. The CDR3 totals 17 residues. The germline V gene encodes CDR1 MNHEY and CDR2 SMNVEV (reference sequence). The CDR3 DNA reads as TGTGCCGGCAGGTCCCCAGACCCGAAGGACAGGGGCTACGAGCAGTACTTC. Its protein is CAGRSPDPKDRGYEQYF.